Listed here is a single T cell receptor beta chain. These data come from a study of blood T cell repertoires in COVID-19. The CDR3 is made up of 11 amino acids. V lost 8 bases and J lost 5, with 6 bases in between. As handled by the study authors: It was from reference gene primer amplification that nucleated cell counts were estimated. Sequencing used immunoSEQ multiplex PCR; TCRdb keeps in-frame clones, though not all of them. V and J calls and clone size are those listed in that table; D and trimming were worked out from the DNA. Here the sample spans about 150,000 clones, almost 80% being singletons.

The V gene is TRBV12-3 or TRBV12-4, the J gene TRBJ2-2; tentatively, D is TRBD2 (6 bases). The TCR comes from a man in his fifties with active or convalescent COVID-19. The sequenced sample consisted of peripheral blood. The chain's CDR3 is CASGGTGELFF. In DNA, the CDR3 is TGTGCCAGCGGAGGGACCGGGGAGCTGTTTTTT.